The 15 T cell receptor beta chains below were found in one sample sequenced in a study of blood T cell repertoires in COVID-19 (dated by TCRdb to about 2020). The library was prepared using the immunoSEQ multiplex PCR assay. This immuneACCESS table, as held by TCRdb, lists in-frame sequences with V and J called but not all clones. Of the missing ones, under half trace to an unresolved V gene in checked studies; the others have no known cause. The sample has 45,000 to 70,000 clones on record, about nine tenths of them singletons. The ten most abundant clones make up 7.3% of the sample. The sequenced sample was peripheral blood. The source is a woman aged 60-70 years with active or convalescent COVID-19.

The genes are TRBV7-2 and TRBJ1-2, with unresolved D. CDR3 length: 13 residues. The V end lost 3 bases, the J end lost 3 bases, and 8 bases lay between the germline ends. Germline assignment: CDR1 SGHTA and CDR2 FQGNSA. The CDR3 coding sequence is TGTGCCAGCAGCTTCGAGAACTACTATGGCTACACCTTC. Encoded protein: CASSFENYYGYTF.

The CDR3 nucleotides read TGCGCCAGCAGCCCCCGCGGGGTTACTGAAAAACTGTTTTTT. Amino acid sequence: CASSPRGVTEKLFF. The chain employs TRBV5-1 and TRBJ1-4; the D is unclear. Germline lookup yields CDR1 SGHRS and CDR2 YFSETQ. V lost 4 bases and J lost 7, with 14 bases in between. The CDR3 length is 14 residues.

The CDR3 loop reads CASSMALSNTGELFF. The CDR3 DNA is TGTGCCAGCAGTATGGCACTATCGAACACCGGGGAGCTGTTTTTT. The chain employs TRBV25-1 and TRBJ2-2; D is unclear. Germline CDR1 MGHDK, CDR2 SYGVNS. V was shortened by 5 bases and J by 0 bases, with 10 bases between the two germline ends. The CDR3 is 15 amino acids.

The genes are TRBV6-1 and TRBJ2-7; the match to TRBD1 covers 9 bases. The CDR3 has 15 amino acids. Germline CDR1 reads MNHNS; CDR2 reads SASEGT. Losses at the gene ends were 2 bases for V and 1 base for J; bases not matched to a gene: 3. CDR3 loop: CASSERTGASYEQYF. The CDR3 DNA reads TGTGCCAGCAGTGAACGGACAGGGGCTTCCTACGAGCAGTACTTC.

This rearrangement joins TRBV7-2 to TRBJ2-7, with D unresolved. The CDR3 loop spans 15 amino acids. V lost 5 bases and J lost 4, with 18 bases in between. Per germline, CDR1 SGHTA and CDR2 FQGNSA. CDR3 region: CASSPAWLAGYEQYF. In DNA form, the CDR3 reads TGTGCCAGCAGCCCAGCGTGGCTCGCTGGATACGAGCAGTACTTC.

This sequence joins TRBV6-2 or TRBV6-3 and TRBJ2-7; no firm D call. CDR1 is MNHEY and CDR2 is SVGEGT in the germline V gene. V was clipped by 3 bases and J by 4 bases, with 13 bases between them. This CDR3 contains 14 residues. The DNA of the CDR3 is TGTGCCAGCAGTTATACTTACAGCAAATACGAGCAGTACTTC. Its translation is CASSYTYSKYEQYF.

The V gene is TRBV11-1, the J gene TRBJ1-1; D might be TRBD1 (5 bases). CDR1 and CDR2 (germline): SGHAT, FQDESV (reference sequence). Deletions cut 4 bases from V and 2 bases from J, with 11 bases between. The CDR3 is 14 residues long. This chain's CDR3 is CASSSGRANTEAFF. The DNA of the CDR3 is TGTGCCAGCAGCTCGGGCAGGGCCAACACTGAAGCTTTCTTT. Filled out from reference TRBV11-1 and TRBJ1-1, the complete variable domain reads EAEVAQSPRYKITEKSQAVAFWCDPISGHATLYWYRQILGQGPELLVQFQDESVVDDSQLPKDRFSAERLKGVDSTLKIQPAELGDSAMYLCASSSGRANTEAFFGQGTRLTVV.

V gene TRBV6-2 or TRBV6-3 combines with J gene TRBJ1-5; D uncertain. The CDR3 extends over 13 amino acids. CDR1 and CDR2 (germline): MNHEY, SVGEGT. Trimming took 2 bases from V and 7 from J, leaving 9 bases between them. The CDR3 reads CASSYPGNQPQHF. The CDR3 coding sequence is TGTGCCAGCAGTTACCCGGGAAACCAGCCCCAGCATTTT.

The V gene is TRBV6-5, the J gene TRBJ2-1, with D possibly TRBD1 on 6 matching bases. V was shortened by 7 bases and J by 7 bases, with 17 bases between the two germline ends. Germline CDR1 MNHEY, CDR2 SVGAGI. The CDR3 has 14 amino acids. CDR3 region: CASTRRDTTNEQFF. The CDR3 DNA reads TGTGCCAGCACGCGCCGGGACACGACAAATGAGCAGTTCTTC.

This sequence joins TRBV4-1 and TRBJ1-5; tentatively, D is TRBD1 (5 bases). Germline CDR1 reads MGHRA; CDR2 reads YSYEKL. Between the trimmed V and J ends, which lost 0 bases and 0 bases, there was a span of 12 bases. The CDR3 is 17 residues long. CDR3 DNA: TGCGCCAGCAGCCAAGAATTCACAGGCGTTAGCAATCAGCCCCAGCATTTT. Translated: CASSQEFTGVSNQPQHF.

The genes are TRBV12-3 or TRBV12-4 and TRBJ2-7, with D possibly being TRBD2 (5 bases). V was shortened by 6 bases and J by 0 bases, with 9 bases between the two germline ends. This CDR3 has 13 amino acids. CDR3 sequence: CASSVAPSYEQYF. CDR3 nucleotides: TGTGCCAGCAGCGTAGCGCCCTCCTACGAGCAGTACTTC.

The rearrangement uses TRBV9 and TRBJ1-2, with D possibly TRBD1 on 6 matching bases. Germline V CDR1 and CDR2: SGDLS, YYNGEE. The CDR3 sequence is 16 residues long. V shed 1 base and J shed 2 bases, with 15 bases lying between them. The CDR3 sequence: CASSVNSRDTNYGYTF. The CDR3 DNA is TGTGCCAGCAGCGTAAATTCCCGGGACACAAACTATGGCTACACCTTC.

The chain uses TRBV7-9 and TRBJ1-4; D possibly corresponds to TRBD1 (5 bases). V gave up 5 bases and J gave up 2 bases, with 15 bases separating them. This CDR3 comprises 16 residues. Germline lookup yields CDR1 SEHNR and CDR2 FQNEAQ (reference sequence). DNA of the CDR3: TGTGCCAGCAGCAGAATTCAGGGTTGGACTAATGAAAAACTGTTTTTT. Protein sequence: CASSRIQGWTNEKLFF.

This chain connects TRBV28 to TRBJ1-2; D is ambiguous. Germline V gives CDR1 MDHEN, CDR2 SYDVKM. The CDR3 is made up of 15 amino acids. V shed 3 bases and J shed 5 bases, with 16 bases lying between them. The CDR3 sequence: CASSFPQKEFYGYTF. CDR3 coding DNA: TGTGCCAGCAGTTTCCCTCAAAAAGAGTTTTATGGCTACACCTTC.

The chain carries TRBV6-1 and TRBJ1-2, with D hard to call. The CDR3 extends over 13 amino acids. Deletions cut 3 bases from V and 4 bases from J, with 9 bases between. Germline CDR1 is MNHNS and CDR2 is SASEGT. The CDR3 loop is CASSENRSYGYTF. The CDR3 nucleotides are TGTGCCAGCAGTGAGAACAGATCCTATGGCTACACCTTC.